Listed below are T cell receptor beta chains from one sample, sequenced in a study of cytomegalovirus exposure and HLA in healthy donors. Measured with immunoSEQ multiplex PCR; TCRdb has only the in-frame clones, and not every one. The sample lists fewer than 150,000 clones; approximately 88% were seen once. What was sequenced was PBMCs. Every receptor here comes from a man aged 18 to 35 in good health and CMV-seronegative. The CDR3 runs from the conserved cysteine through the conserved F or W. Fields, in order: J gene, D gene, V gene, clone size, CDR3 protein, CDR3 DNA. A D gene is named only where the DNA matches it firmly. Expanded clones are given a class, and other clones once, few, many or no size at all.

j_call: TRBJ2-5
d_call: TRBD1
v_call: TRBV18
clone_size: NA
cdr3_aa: CASSGTGTGRETQYF
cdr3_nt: TGTGCCAGCTCAGGTACCGGGACAGGGAGAGAGACCCAGTACTTC

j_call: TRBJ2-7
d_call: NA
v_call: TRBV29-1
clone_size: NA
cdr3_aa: CSVQTSDFYEQYF
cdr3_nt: TGCAGCGTTCAGACCAGCGACTTCTACGAGCAGTACTTC

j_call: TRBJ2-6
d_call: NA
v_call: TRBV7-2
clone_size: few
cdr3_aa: CASSLRGSSGANVLTF
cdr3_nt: TGTGCCAGCAGCTTACGAGGGTCCTCTGGGGCCAACGTCCTGACTTTC

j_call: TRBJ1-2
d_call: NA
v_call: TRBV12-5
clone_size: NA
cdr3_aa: CASGLPLRDGYTF
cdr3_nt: TGTGCTAGTGGTTTGCCGTTGAGGGATGGCTACACCTTC

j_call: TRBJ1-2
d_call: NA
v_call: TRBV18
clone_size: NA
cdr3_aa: CASSPPVSRITYGYTF
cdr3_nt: TGTGCCAGCTCACCGCCTGTATCCCGAATAACATATGGCTACACCTTC

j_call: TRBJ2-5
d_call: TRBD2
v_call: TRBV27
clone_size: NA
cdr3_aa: CASSLWGGTQETQYF
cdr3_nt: TGTGCCAGCAGTTTATGGGGGGGAACTCAAGAGACCCAGTACTTC

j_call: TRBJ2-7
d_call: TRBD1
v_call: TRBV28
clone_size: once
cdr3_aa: CASSISDRERNEQYF
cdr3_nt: TGTGCCAGCAGCATTTCGGACAGGGAGCGAAACGAGCAGTACTTC

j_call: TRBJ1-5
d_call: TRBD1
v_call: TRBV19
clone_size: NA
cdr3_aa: CASRGQPNQPQHF
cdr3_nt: TGTGCCAGTAGGGGACAGCCAAATCAGCCCCAGCATTTT

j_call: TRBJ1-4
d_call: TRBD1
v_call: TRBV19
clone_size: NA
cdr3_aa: CASTLRQGASNEKLFF
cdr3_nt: TGTGCCAGTACCCTTCGACAGGGGGCTTCTAATGAAAAACTGTTTTTT

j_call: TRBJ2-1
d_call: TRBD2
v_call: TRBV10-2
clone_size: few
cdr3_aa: CASSVLFGGSNEQFF
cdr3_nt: TGCGCCAGCAGTGTTCTTTTCGGCGGGAGCAATGAGCAGTTCTTC

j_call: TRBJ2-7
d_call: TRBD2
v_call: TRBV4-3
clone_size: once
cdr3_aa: CASSQIVSAGSYEQYF
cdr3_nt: TGCGCCAGCAGCCAAATCGTCTCAGCGGGATCCTACGAGCAGTACTTC

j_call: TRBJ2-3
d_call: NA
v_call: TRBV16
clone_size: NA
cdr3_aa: CASSLKGTDTQYF
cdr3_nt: TGTGCCAGCAGCCTGAAGGGGACAGATACGCAGTATTTT

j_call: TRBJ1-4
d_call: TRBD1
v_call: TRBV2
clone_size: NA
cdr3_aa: CASRRQGLAEKLFF
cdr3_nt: TGTGCCAGCAGGAGACAGGGGCTCGCTGAAAAACTGTTTTTT

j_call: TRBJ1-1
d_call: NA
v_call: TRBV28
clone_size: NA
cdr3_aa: CASRTVNTEAFF
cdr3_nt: TGTGCCAGCAGGACAGTGAACACTGAAGCTTTCTTT

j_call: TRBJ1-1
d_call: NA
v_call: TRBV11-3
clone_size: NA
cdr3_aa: CASSLVPGDAFF
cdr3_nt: TGTGCCAGCAGCTTAGTACCCGGGGATGCTTTCTTT

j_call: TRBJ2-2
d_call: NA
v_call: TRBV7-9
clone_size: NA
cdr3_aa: CASSFYSVDTGELFF
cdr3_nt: TGTGCCAGCAGCTTTTATTCGGTAGACACCGGGGAGCTGTTTTTT

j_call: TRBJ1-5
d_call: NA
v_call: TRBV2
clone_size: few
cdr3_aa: CASSSQGTGNQPQHF
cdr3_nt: TGTGCCAGCAGCTCACAGGGTACGGGCAATCAGCCCCAGCATTTT

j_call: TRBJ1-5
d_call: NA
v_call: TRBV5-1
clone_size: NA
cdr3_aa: CASSLGPGPHQPQHF
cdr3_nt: TGCGCCAGCAGCTTGGGTCCAGGCCCCCACCAGCCCCAGCATTTT

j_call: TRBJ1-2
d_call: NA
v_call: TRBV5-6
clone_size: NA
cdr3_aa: CASSFVASAYGYTF
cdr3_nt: TGTGCCAGCAGCTTTGTCGCCAGTGCCTATGGCTACACCTTC

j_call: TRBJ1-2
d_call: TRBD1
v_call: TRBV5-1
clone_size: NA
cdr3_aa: CASSHRQGDNPYGYTF
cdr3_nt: TGCGCCAGCAGCCACAGACAGGGTGACAACCCTTATGGCTACACCTTC

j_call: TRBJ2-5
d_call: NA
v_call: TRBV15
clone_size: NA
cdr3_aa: CAAGPIGGTQYF
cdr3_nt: TGTGCCGCGGGACCCATCGGAGGGACCCAGTACTTC

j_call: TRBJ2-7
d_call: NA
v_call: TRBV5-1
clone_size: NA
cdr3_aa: CASSLQSNYEQYF
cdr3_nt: TGCGCCAGCAGCTTGCAGTCCAACTACGAGCAGTACTTC

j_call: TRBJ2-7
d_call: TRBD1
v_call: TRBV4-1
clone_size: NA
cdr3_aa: CASSQVTGHAYEQYF
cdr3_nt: TGCGCCAGCAGCCAGGTGACAGGGCATGCCTACGAGCAGTACTTC

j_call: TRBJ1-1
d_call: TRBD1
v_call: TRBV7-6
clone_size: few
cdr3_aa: CASSPPGGAEAFF
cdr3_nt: TGTGCCAGCAGCCCTCCAGGGGGCGCGGAGGCTTTCTTT

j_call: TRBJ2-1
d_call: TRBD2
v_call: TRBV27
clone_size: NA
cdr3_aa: CASSLPGLEVEQFF
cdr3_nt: TGTGCCAGCAGTCTACCGGGACTAGAGGTTGAGCAGTTCTTC

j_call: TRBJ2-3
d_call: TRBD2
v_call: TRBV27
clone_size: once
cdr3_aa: CASSNTSVHTQYF
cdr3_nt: TGTGCCAGCAGTAACACTAGCGTACATACGCAGTATTTT

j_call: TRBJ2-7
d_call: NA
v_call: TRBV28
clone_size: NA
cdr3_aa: CASARLDQSYEQYF
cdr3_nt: TGTGCCAGCGCGCGACTCGATCAGAGCTACGAGCAGTACTTC

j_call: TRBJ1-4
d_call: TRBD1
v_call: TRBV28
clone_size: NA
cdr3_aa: CASSLDRVGEKLFF
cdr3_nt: TGTGCCAGCAGTTTGGACAGGGTCGGCGAAAAACTGTTTTTT

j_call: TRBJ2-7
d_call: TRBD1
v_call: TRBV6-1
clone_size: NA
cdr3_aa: CASSLTGGGEQYF
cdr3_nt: TGTGCCAGCAGTTTGACAGGGGGTGGTGAGCAGTACTTC

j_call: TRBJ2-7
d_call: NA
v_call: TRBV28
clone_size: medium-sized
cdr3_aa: CASSFGGAESYEQYF
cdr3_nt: TGTGCCAGCAGTTTTGGCGGAGCCGAATCCTACGAGCAGTACTTC

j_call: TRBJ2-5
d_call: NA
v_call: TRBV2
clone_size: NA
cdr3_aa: CASSLQETQYF
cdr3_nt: TGTGCCAGCAGCCTTCAAGAGACCCAGTACTTC

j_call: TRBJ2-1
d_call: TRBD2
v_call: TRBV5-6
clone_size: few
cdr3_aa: CASSLGTSYDEQFF
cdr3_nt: TGTGCCAGCAGCCTAGGGACTAGTTACGACGAGCAGTTCTTC

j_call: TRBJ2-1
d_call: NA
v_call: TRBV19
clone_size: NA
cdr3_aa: CASSPLGTEGYNEQFF
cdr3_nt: TGTGCCAGTAGTCCTCTGGGGACGGAGGGATACAATGAGCAGTTCTTC